This TCR beta chain was retrieved from a study of early T cells in non-severe SARS-CoV-2 infection (dated by TCRdb to about 2021). Background for the entire study: Because TCR sequencing was done on bulk RNA from unsorted whole blood, the alpha and beta chains could not be paired. On the study overall, not on this receptor specifically: VDJdb matching was skewed toward anti-spike CD8 responses and likely underestimated virus-specific expansions, missing private and CD4 specificities.

From its cysteine to its phenylalanine, the CDR3 spans 12 amino acids. Only the CDR3 region is kept as DNA, spanning 36 bases read in frame from base 1. Reading the germline V gene (reference sequence) gives CDR1 DFQATT and CDR2 SNEGSKA. V is cut back by 8 bases and J by 3 bases, with 5 bases in the junction unmatched. Receptor amplification or capture employed 5' RACE. TCRdb records NextSeq 500 as the sequencer. To correct for sequencing error and PCR bias, the TCR library protocol tagged individual cDNA molecules with unique molecular identifiers. Both TCR alpha and beta chains were sequenced, and tight co-correlation was observed between alpha and beta sequence abundances in each sample. In the original analysis: V gene, J gene and CDR3 annotation of TCR sequences was performed with Decombinator V4. Expanded TCRs were defined as changing significantly between any two time points under a Poisson model with p below 0.0001. TCR abundances were normalised to the total number of TCRs sequenced per sample and expressed as counts per million. MAIT TCRs were defined by TRAV1-2 paired with TRAJ12, TRAJ20 or TRAJ33, and iNKT TCRs by TRAV10 paired with TRAJ18. VDJdb, accessed on 1 November 2021, was searched for TCRs annotated for CMV, EBV and SARS-CoV-2, and TCRs annotated for more than one antigen were excluded. The public reads were reanalyzed by TCRdb: fastp trimming at Q25, MiXCR alignment, in-frame beta chains only. For every CDR3 protein sequence, its rows merge into one entry that carries the most common genes and DNA. The V and J calls and clone size come from TCRdb's table, not from the authors' own analysis. Here the sample has approximately 120,000 distinct CDR3 sequences; more than 12% occur a single time. The ten top clones hold 21% of the sample.

Set within a cohort of healthcare workers in London, UK, this nested case-control study involved weekly PCR testing of nasopharyngeal swabs along with blood sampling. Healthcare workers were recruited during the week of the UK lockdown, between 23 and 31 March 2020, and followed weekly for up to roughly 15 weeks. This clonotype was seen more than once but under ten times. Its recognized antigen is unknown. Per-nucleotide qualities are absent, and no much larger clonotype sits a single base away. The chain links TRBV20-1 with TRBJ1-2, with 8 junctional bases fitting TRBD1. This sequence originates from an adult who was a healthcare worker with PCR-confirmed SARS-CoV-2 infection or an uninfected control (not recorded which). Sample: whole blood. The sequenced DNA: TGCAGTTCCGGACAGGGCGACTATGGCTACACCTTC. It specifies CSSGQGDYGYTF.